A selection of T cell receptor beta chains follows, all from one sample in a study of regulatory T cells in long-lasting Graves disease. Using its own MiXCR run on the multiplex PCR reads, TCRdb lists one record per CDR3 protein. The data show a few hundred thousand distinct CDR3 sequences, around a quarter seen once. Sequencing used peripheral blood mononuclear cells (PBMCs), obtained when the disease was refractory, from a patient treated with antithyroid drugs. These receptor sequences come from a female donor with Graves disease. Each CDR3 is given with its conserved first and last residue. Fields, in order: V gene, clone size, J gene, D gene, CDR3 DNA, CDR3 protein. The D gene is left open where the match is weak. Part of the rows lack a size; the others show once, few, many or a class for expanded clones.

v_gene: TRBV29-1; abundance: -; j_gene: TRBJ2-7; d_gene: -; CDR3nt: TGCAGCGTCGGAATACAGGGCTACGAGCAGTACTTC; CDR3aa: CSVGIQGYEQYF
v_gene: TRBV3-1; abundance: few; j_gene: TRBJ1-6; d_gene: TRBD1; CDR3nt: TGTGCCAGCAGCCAAGATGCCAGGGGGCTTTCACCCCTCCACTTT; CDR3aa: CASSQDARGLSPLHF
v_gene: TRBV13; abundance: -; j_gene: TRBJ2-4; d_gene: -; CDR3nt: TGTGCCAGCAGCTTAGCAGGGGACAAAAACATTCAGTACTTC; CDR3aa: CASSLAGDKNIQYF
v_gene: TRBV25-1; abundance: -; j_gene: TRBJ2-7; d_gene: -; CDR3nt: TGTGCCAGCAGTCATTCGGGGCGGGAGCAGTACTTC; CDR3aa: CASSHSGREQYF
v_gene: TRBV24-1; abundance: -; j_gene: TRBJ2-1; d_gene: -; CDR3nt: TGTGCCACCAGTGATGGACCGGTCAATGAGCAGTTCTTC; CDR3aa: CATSDGPVNEQFF
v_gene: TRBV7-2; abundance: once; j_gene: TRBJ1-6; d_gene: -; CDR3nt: TGTACCAGCAGCTTATCGGCCAGCCACAATTCACCCCTCCACTTT; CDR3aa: CTSSLSASHNSPLHF
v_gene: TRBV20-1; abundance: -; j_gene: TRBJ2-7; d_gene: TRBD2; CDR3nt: TGCAGTGCTGCGGGGAGGGGCCCCTACGAGCAGTACTTC; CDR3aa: CSAAGRGPYEQYF
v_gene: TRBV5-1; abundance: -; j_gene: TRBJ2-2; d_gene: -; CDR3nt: TGCGCCAGCAGCTTGCTCGGGGAGCTGTTTTTT; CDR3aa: CASSLLGELFF
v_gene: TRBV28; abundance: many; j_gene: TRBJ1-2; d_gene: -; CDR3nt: TGTGCCAGCAGTTTGGCTGCCGCGGAAACGGGGTTTAGTGGCTACACCTTC; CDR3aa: CASSLAAAETGFSGYTF
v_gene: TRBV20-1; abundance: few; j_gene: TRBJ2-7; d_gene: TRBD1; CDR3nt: TGCAGTGCAACACAGGGGAATGAGTACGAGCAGTACTTC; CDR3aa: CSATQGNEYEQYF
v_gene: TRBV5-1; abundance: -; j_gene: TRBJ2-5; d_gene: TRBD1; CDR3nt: TGCGCCAGCAGCTTGGGACAGGGGTCCCAAGAGACCCAGTACTTC; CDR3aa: CASSLGQGSQETQYF
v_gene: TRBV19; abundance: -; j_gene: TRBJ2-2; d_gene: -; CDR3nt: TGTGCCAGTAGTCCTAGACCTATGAGGGGCACCGGGGAGCTGTTTTTT; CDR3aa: CASSPRPMRGTGELFF
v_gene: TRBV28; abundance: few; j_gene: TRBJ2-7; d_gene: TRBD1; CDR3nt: TGTGCCAGCAGTTTAAGCTCGGGGACAGAGGCCTACGAGCAGTACTTC; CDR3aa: CASSLSSGTEAYEQYF
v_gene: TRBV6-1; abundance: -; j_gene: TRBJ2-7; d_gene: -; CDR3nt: TGTGCCAGCAGTGAAGCGGAGGGCTACGAGCAGTACTTC; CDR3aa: CASSEAEGYEQYF
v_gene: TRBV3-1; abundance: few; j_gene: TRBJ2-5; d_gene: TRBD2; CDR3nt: TGTGCCAGCAGCCTATCCGGGACTAAACCACCCCAAGAGACCCAGTACTTC; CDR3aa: CASSLSGTKPPQETQYF
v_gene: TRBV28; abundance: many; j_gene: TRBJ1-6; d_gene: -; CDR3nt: TGTGCCAGCACTACGGAGGAATATAATTCACCCCTCCACTTT; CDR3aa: CASTTEEYNSPLHF
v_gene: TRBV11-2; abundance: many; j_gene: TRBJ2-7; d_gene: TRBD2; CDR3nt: TGTGCCAGCAGCGGTATTAGCGGGAGGAGCTACGAGCAGTACTTC; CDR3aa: CASSGISGRSYEQYF
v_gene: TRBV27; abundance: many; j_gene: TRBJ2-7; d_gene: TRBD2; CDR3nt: TGTGCCAGCAGGCCACTAGCGGGGGTGACCTACGAGCAGTACTTC; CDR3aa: CASRPLAGVTYEQYF
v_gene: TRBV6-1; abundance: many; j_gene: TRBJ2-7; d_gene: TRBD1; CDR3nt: TGTGCCAGCATGAACAGGGGTAGCCCTCACTCCTACGAGCAGTACTTC; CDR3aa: CASMNRGSPHSYEQYF
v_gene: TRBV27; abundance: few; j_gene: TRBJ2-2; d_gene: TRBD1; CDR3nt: TGTGCCAGCAGTTTCACCGACAGGGGGGGGGAGCTGTTTTTT; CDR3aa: CASSFTDRGGELFF
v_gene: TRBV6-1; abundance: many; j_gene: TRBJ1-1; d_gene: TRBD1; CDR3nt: TGTGCCAGCACCGAGGACAGGGCAGCTGAAGCTTTCTTT; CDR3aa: CASTEDRAAEAFF
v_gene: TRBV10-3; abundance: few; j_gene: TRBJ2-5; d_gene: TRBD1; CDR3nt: TGTGCCATTGCCCGGACAGGACAAGAGACCCAGTACTTC; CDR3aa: CAIARTGQETQYF
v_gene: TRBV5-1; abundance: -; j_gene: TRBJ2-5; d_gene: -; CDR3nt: TGCGCCAGCAGCTTCTCTAAGACTAGGCAAGAGACCCAGTACTTC; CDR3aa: CASSFSKTRQETQYF
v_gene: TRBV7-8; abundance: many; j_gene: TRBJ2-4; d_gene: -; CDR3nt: TGTGCCAGCAGCTTACTCTCCGGGAGCTCCTCAGGCTTTCACTTC; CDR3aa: CASSLLSGSSSGFHF
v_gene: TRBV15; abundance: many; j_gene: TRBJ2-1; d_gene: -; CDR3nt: TGTGCCACCAGCAGAGAAAAGGATTTAACATACAATGAGCAGTTCTTC; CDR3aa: CATSREKDLTYNEQFF
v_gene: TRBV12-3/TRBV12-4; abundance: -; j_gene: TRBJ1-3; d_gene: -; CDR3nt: TGTGCCAGCAGGGGACCCGGTCGGGGTTCTGGAAACACCATATATTTT; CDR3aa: CASRGPGRGSGNTIYF
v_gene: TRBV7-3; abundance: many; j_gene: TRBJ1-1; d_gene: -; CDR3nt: TGTGCCAGCAGCTTAACGGCGGGACGCGGGAACACTGAAGCTTTCTTT; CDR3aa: CASSLTAGRGNTEAFF
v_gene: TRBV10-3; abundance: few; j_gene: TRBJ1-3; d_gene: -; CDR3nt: TGTGCCATCAGTGAGCGTCAAAACACCATATATTTT; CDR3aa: CAISERQNTIYF
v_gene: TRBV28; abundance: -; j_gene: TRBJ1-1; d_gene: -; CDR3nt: TGTGCCAGCAGTTTATTCAGGGCGGGGAACACTGAAGCTTTCTTT; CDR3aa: CASSLFRAGNTEAFF
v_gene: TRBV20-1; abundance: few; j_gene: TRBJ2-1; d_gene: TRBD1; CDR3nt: TGCAGTGCTTTACCGGGACAGGGGAATTCCTACAATGAGCAGTTCTTC; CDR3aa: CSALPGQGNSYNEQFF
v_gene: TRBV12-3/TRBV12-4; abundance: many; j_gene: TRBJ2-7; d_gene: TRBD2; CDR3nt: TGTGCCAGCACCTTTGGCGGGAGGGCTTACGAGCAGTACTTC; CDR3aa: CASTFGGRAYEQYF
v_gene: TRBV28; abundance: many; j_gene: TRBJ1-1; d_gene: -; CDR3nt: TGTGCCAGCAGTCAAGCAACTGCGAAAGCTTTCTTT; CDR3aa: CASSQATAKAFF
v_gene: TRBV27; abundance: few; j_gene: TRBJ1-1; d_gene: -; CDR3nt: TGTGCCAGCAGCCCGGGGACGGATGTCACTGAAGCTTTCTTT; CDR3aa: CASSPGTDVTEAFF
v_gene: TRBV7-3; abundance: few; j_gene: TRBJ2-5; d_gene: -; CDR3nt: TGTGCCAGCAGCTTATTCGGACAAGAGACCCAGTACTTC; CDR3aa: CASSLFGQETQYF
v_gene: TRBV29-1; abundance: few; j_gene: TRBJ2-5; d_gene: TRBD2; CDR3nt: TGCAGCGTTGTGGGTACTAGCGGGACCCAAGAGACCCAGTACTTC; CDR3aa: CSVVGTSGTQETQYF
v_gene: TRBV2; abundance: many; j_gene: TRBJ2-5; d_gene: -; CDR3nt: TGTGCCAGCAGGGTCCGACCCAGCAATCCGGAGACCCAGTACTTC; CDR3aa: CASRVRPSNPETQYF
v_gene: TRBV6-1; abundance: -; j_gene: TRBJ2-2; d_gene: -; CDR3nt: TGTGCCAGCAGCCAAATGACCCCGGGGCCTGTACGGGCGTCCCAGGTCGGGGAGCTGTTTTTT; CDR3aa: CASSQMTPGPVRASQVGELFF
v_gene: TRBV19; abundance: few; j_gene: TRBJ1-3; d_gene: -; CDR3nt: TGTGCCAGTAGTATCTTTGAATTTCACTCTGGAAACACCATATATTTT; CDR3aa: CASSIFEFHSGNTIYF
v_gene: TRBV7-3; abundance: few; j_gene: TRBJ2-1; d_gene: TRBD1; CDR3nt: TGTGCCAGCAGCCGCCAGCCCGGACAGGGAGCATTTAATGAGCAGTTCTTC; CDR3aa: CASSRQPGQGAFNEQFF
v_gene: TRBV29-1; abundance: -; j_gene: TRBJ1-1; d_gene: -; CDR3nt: TGCAGCACGGCGGGTCTCATGAGGACTGAAGCTTTCTTT; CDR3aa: CSTAGLMRTEAFF
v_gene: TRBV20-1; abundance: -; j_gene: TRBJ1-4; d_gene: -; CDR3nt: TGCAGTGGGCCCTCGTTCGGGGAACTGTTTTTT; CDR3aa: CSGPSFGELFF
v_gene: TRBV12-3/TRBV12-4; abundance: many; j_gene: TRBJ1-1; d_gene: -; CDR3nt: TGTGCCAGCAGTCCTAGGCCTCTTAGTGGCACTGAAGCTTTCTTT; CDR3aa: CASSPRPLSGTEAFF
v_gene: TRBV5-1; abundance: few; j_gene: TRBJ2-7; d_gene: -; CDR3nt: TGCGCCAGCAGCTTAAAACAGGCCTCCTACGAGCAGTACTTC; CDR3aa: CASSLKQASYEQYF
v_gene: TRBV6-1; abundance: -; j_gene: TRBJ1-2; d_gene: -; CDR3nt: TGTGCCAGCAGTAACCCGGGCGGCTACACCTTC; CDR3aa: CASSNPGGYTF
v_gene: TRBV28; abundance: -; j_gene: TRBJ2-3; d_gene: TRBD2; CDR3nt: TGTGCCAGCAGTTCCGGGACTAGCGGGACCGTTAGCACAGATACGCAGTATTTT; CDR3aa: CASSSGTSGTVSTDTQYF